Included here is one T cell receptor (beta chain) sequence, with context. In the original analysis: Using reference gene primer amplification, nucleated cell counts were estimated. Clones were sequenced by immunoSEQ multiplex PCR, and TCRdb holds only the in-frame ones, with some missing. The DNA was the basis for D and trimming; V, J and clone size are from that table. The sample comprises approximately 120,000 clones, roughly four fifths of which are singletons, and 12% rests with the top ten. This CDR3 contains 18 residues. The germline CDR1 and CDR2 sequences are LNHDA and SQIVND (reference sequence). The J segment lost 0 bases and the V segment lost 7 bases, leaving 13 bases of the junction unmatched. This sample was taken from a study of blood T cell repertoires in COVID-19. On the study more broadly: Samples came from the United States, Italy and Spain, spanning acute and convalescent COVID-19. T cells, B-cell-depleted T cells, or PBMCs supplied cDNA or gDNA.

The sequencing sample was made of peripheral blood. This clonotype originated in a man aged 55 to 69 with acute or convalescent COVID-19. V and J are TRBV19 and TRBJ2-1; 9 bases agree with TRBD2. The CDR3 coding sequence is TGTGCCAGTAAAAAAGATAGCGGGAGTCTGGGCTCCTACAATGAGCAGTTCTTC. Its translation is CASKKDSGSLGSYNEQFF.